Sequencing of this TCR beta chain was carried out in a study of blood T cell repertoires in COVID-19. The repertoire was sequenced with immunoSEQ multiplex PCR; TCRdb's copy has only in-frame clones and lacks some. The data show 250,000 to 350,000 clones, roughly 87% seen once. V lost 5 bases to trimming and J lost 6 bases, with 8 bases between them. The germline V gene encodes CDR1 MNHEY and CDR2 SMNVEV (reference sequence). The CDR3 is 11 amino acids. Sequenced sample: peripheral blood. The chain employs TRBV27 and TRBJ2-7; D may be TRBD2 (5 bases). The source of this sequence is a man aged 18 to 30 with active or convalescent COVID-19. In DNA, the CDR3 is TGTGCCAGCAGTACCCGGGGCGAGCAGTACTTC. Protein sequence: CASSTRGEQYF.